The subject of this entry is one TCR beta chain. The CDR3 is 15 residues long. With a J-beta primer mix and a sample-barcoded 5' primer, a second PCR ran about 6 to 11 cycles. TCRdb re-called the 5' RACE reads through MiXCR, storing one row per CDR3 protein. The sample contains about 680,000 distinct CDR3 sequences, around 49% of which appear only once. This entry is derived from a study of blood T cells in healthy people across ages. The rearrangement joins TRBV21-1 to TRBJ1-1; TRBD1 is the table's D call, not checked against the DNA. TRBV21-1 is classified as a pseudogene. The material sequenced was blood. This sequence originates from a woman aged 55-69 years in good health. CDR3 sequence (DNA): TGTGCCAGCAGCAAAGAGGAGGGGGCACACACTGAAGCTTTCTTT. It specifies CASSKEEGAHTEAFF.